Listed below are T cell receptor beta chains from one sample, sequenced in a study of T cell responses to AZD1222 COVID-19 vaccine. Using immunoSEQ multiplex PCR, the repertoire was profiled, and TCRdb retains in-frame clones only, with some absent. The repertoire holds a few hundred thousand clones, with 85% to 95% as singletons. This sample comprised peripheral blood, obtained on day 0 of AZD1222 vaccination. These receptors all come from an adult in good health. Each CDR3 is given with its conserved first and last residue. A D gene is named only where the DNA matches it firmly. Clone size is stated in some rows and not others, as once, few, many or a class when expanded.

d_call: .; clone_size: .; j_call: TRBJ2-1; v_call: TRBV5-1; cdr3_nt: TGCGCCAGCAGCTTGGCCAACGGCGGGACCTACAATGAGCAGTTCTTC; cdr3_aa: CASSLANGGTYNEQFF
d_call: .; clone_size: few; j_call: TRBJ1-2; v_call: TRBV2; cdr3_nt: TGTGCCAGCAGAGTTGACGGGTATGGCTACACCTTC; cdr3_aa: CASRVDGYGYTF
d_call: .; clone_size: .; j_call: TRBJ2-3; v_call: TRBV12-3/TRBV12-4; cdr3_nt: TGTGCCAGCAGTTTTTACACAGATACGCAGTATTTT; cdr3_aa: CASSFYTDTQYF
d_call: .; clone_size: .; j_call: TRBJ1-1; v_call: TRBV4-1; cdr3_nt: TGCGCCAGCAGCCAAGGAAGGAGTACGAACACTGAAGCTTTCTTT; cdr3_aa: CASSQGRSTNTEAFF
d_call: .; clone_size: .; j_call: TRBJ1-1; v_call: TRBV6-1; cdr3_nt: TGTGCCAGCAGTGAGGCCCAGGAGAACACTGAAGCTTTCTTT; cdr3_aa: CASSEAQENTEAFF
d_call: .; clone_size: .; j_call: TRBJ1-3; v_call: TRBV7-2; cdr3_nt: TGTGCCAGCAGCTTAGGACAGGCGGACTCTGGAAACACCATATATTTT; cdr3_aa: CASSLGQADSGNTIYF
d_call: .; clone_size: .; j_call: TRBJ1-6; v_call: TRBV27; cdr3_nt: TGTGCCAGCAGCCCCGCAGGGGTTAATTCACCCCTCCACTTT; cdr3_aa: CASSPAGVNSPLHF
d_call: .; clone_size: .; j_call: TRBJ2-1; v_call: TRBV28; cdr3_nt: TGTGCCAGCAGTTTAAGGAGGGCGGAATCCTACAATGAGCAGTTCTTC; cdr3_aa: CASSLRRAESYNEQFF
d_call: .; clone_size: .; j_call: TRBJ1-3; v_call: TRBV6-2/TRBV6-3; cdr3_nt: TGTGCCAGCAGTTACCCCGGACTGACTCGTGGAAACACCATATATTTT; cdr3_aa: CASSYPGLTRGNTIYF
d_call: .; clone_size: .; j_call: TRBJ1-5; v_call: TRBV4-1; cdr3_nt: TGCGCCAGCAGCCAAGTTAGAGGAGCGAATCAGCCCCAGCATTTT; cdr3_aa: CASSQVRGANQPQHF
d_call: TRBD1; clone_size: .; j_call: TRBJ1-2; v_call: TRBV5-4; cdr3_nt: TGTGCCAGCAGCCTCCGACAGGGGGACTATGGCTACACCTTC; cdr3_aa: CASSLRQGDYGYTF
d_call: .; clone_size: .; j_call: TRBJ1-5; v_call: TRBV5-1; cdr3_nt: TGCGCCAGCAGATCTGTTCCGGACGACAATCAGCCCCAGCATTTT; cdr3_aa: CASRSVPDDNQPQHF
d_call: .; clone_size: .; j_call: TRBJ2-3; v_call: TRBV7-3; cdr3_nt: TGTGCCAGCAGCCTCGGGGGTACCACAGATACGCAGTATTTT; cdr3_aa: CASSLGGTTDTQYF
d_call: TRBD1; clone_size: .; j_call: TRBJ1-1; v_call: TRBV3-1/TRBV3-2; cdr3_nt: TGTGCCAGCAGCCAAGAACAGGGGACTGAAGCTTTCTTT; cdr3_aa: CASSQEQGTEAFF
d_call: TRBD2; clone_size: .; j_call: TRBJ2-5; v_call: TRBV9; cdr3_nt: TGTGCCAGCAGCTGGGGGACTAGCCTTCAAGAGACCCAGTACTTC; cdr3_aa: CASSWGTSLQETQYF
d_call: .; clone_size: .; j_call: TRBJ2-1; v_call: TRBV25-1; cdr3_nt: TGTGCCAGCAGTGACTTACGTATCCAGCAGTTCTTC; cdr3_aa: CASSDLRIQQFF
d_call: .; clone_size: .; j_call: TRBJ2-7; v_call: TRBV7-9; cdr3_nt: TGTGCCAGCAGCTACAGTTCCTCCTACGAGCAGTACTTC; cdr3_aa: CASSYSSSYEQYF
d_call: TRBD1; clone_size: .; j_call: TRBJ1-1; v_call: TRBV19; cdr3_nt: TGTGCCTGCCGCTGGACAGGGGACACTGAAGCTTTCTTT; cdr3_aa: CACRWTGDTEAFF
d_call: .; clone_size: .; j_call: TRBJ2-5; v_call: TRBV10-1; cdr3_nt: TGCGCCAGCAGTGAGGGGGGGCCGGCAGAGACCCAGTACTTC; cdr3_aa: CASSEGGPAETQYF
d_call: TRBD2; clone_size: .; j_call: TRBJ2-5; v_call: TRBV6-1; cdr3_nt: TGTGCCAGCAGTGAGCCACTAGCGGGGGGTGAGACCCAGTACTTC; cdr3_aa: CASSEPLAGGETQYF
d_call: TRBD1; clone_size: .; j_call: TRBJ1-4; v_call: TRBV6-5; cdr3_nt: TGTGCCAGCAGGCATACAGGGGGTAATGAAAAACTGTTTTTT; cdr3_aa: CASRHTGGNEKLFF
d_call: .; clone_size: .; j_call: TRBJ1-4; v_call: TRBV28; cdr3_nt: TGTGCCAGCAGGGATGGGGGAAAACTGTTTTTT; cdr3_aa: CASRDGGKLFF
d_call: .; clone_size: .; j_call: TRBJ1-4; v_call: TRBV28; cdr3_nt: TGTGCCAGCAGCCTAAATGACGTTTCGTGGGAAAAACTGTTTTTT; cdr3_aa: CASSLNDVSWEKLFF
d_call: .; clone_size: .; j_call: TRBJ1-5; v_call: TRBV3-1/TRBV3-2; cdr3_nt: TGTGCCAGCAGCCAATCCCGACAGCCTAATCAGCCCCAGCATTTT; cdr3_aa: CASSQSRQPNQPQHF
d_call: .; clone_size: .; j_call: TRBJ2-7; v_call: TRBV7-2; cdr3_nt: TGTGCCAGCAGCTTCGCGTGGGGGGTATCCTACGAGCAGTACTTC; cdr3_aa: CASSFAWGVSYEQYF
d_call: .; clone_size: .; j_call: TRBJ2-7; v_call: TRBV2; cdr3_nt: TGTGCCAGCCGAGACACTTTCTACGAGCAGTACTTC; cdr3_aa: CASRDTFYEQYF
d_call: .; clone_size: once; j_call: TRBJ2-1; v_call: TRBV9; cdr3_nt: TGTGCCAGCAGCGTAGGACCCAACTCCTACAATGAGCAGTTCTTC; cdr3_aa: CASSVGPNSYNEQFF
d_call: TRBD1; clone_size: .; j_call: TRBJ2-7; v_call: TRBV3-1/TRBV3-2; cdr3_nt: TGTGCCAGCAGCCAAGGGGGACAGGGGGGCTACGAGCAGTACTTC; cdr3_aa: CASSQGGQGGYEQYF
d_call: TRBD1; clone_size: .; j_call: TRBJ2-7; v_call: TRBV29-1; cdr3_nt: TGCAGCGTTGAAAGGGACAGTAGCTACGAGCAGTACTTC; cdr3_aa: CSVERDSSYEQYF
d_call: .; clone_size: .; j_call: TRBJ1-2; v_call: TRBV29-1; cdr3_nt: TGCAGCGTGAACGGGGGGCTGGAGGGCTACACCTTC; cdr3_aa: CSVNGGLEGYTF
d_call: TRBD1; clone_size: .; j_call: TRBJ1-2; v_call: TRBV9; cdr3_nt: TGTGCCAGCAGCGTAGCCCCACAGGGGGCAGGCTATGGCTACACCTTC; cdr3_aa: CASSVAPQGAGYGYTF
d_call: .; clone_size: once; j_call: TRBJ1-1; v_call: TRBV2; cdr3_nt: TGTGCCAGCAGTGAAGTTCAAGGGCGAACTGAAGCTTTCTTT; cdr3_aa: CASSEVQGRTEAFF
d_call: .; clone_size: .; j_call: TRBJ2-7; v_call: TRBV7-2; cdr3_nt: TGTGCCAGCAGCCCCGGGACACACACTTCGAGACAGTACTTC; cdr3_aa: CASSPGTHTSRQYF
d_call: .; clone_size: .; j_call: TRBJ2-1; v_call: TRBV5-1; cdr3_nt: TGCGCCAGCAGCTACTGGGGGCGGTACAATGAGCAGTTCTTC; cdr3_aa: CASSYWGRYNEQFF
d_call: .; clone_size: .; j_call: TRBJ1-3; v_call: TRBV3-1/TRBV3-2; cdr3_nt: TGTGCCAGCAGCCAAAGAGGGGAAAACACCATATATTTT; cdr3_aa: CASSQRGENTIYF
d_call: .; clone_size: .; j_call: TRBJ2-3; v_call: TRBV5-1; cdr3_nt: TGCGCCAGCAGCTTGGTTCCACCAGATACGCAGTATTTT; cdr3_aa: CASSLVPPDTQYF
d_call: .; clone_size: .; j_call: TRBJ1-2; v_call: TRBV28; cdr3_nt: TGTGCCAGCAGACTTGGACCCGACTATGGCTACACCTTC; cdr3_aa: CASRLGPDYGYTF
d_call: TRBD1; clone_size: .; j_call: TRBJ1-4; v_call: TRBV7-2; cdr3_nt: TGTGCCAGCAGCTTAGTCCCTCGGACAGGGGGCAGTGAAAAACTGTTTTTT; cdr3_aa: CASSLVPRTGGSEKLFF
d_call: TRBD1; clone_size: .; j_call: TRBJ1-2; v_call: TRBV6-5; cdr3_nt: TGTGCCAGCAGTTACACTCCCCGTGAGGGGGCGGGGGGCTACACCTTC; cdr3_aa: CASSYTPREGAGGYTF
d_call: .; clone_size: .; j_call: TRBJ2-7; v_call: TRBV24-1; cdr3_nt: TGTGCCACCAGTGGAGATACCTACGAGCAGTACTTC; cdr3_aa: CATSGDTYEQYF
d_call: TRBD2; clone_size: once; j_call: TRBJ2-1; v_call: TRBV5-1; cdr3_nt: TGCGCCAGCAGTATTAGCGGGAGGAATGAGCAGTTCTTC; cdr3_aa: CASSISGRNEQFF
d_call: .; clone_size: .; j_call: TRBJ2-7; v_call: TRBV28; cdr3_nt: TGTGCCAACCCGAACGAGCAGTACTTC; cdr3_aa: CANPNEQYF
d_call: .; clone_size: .; j_call: TRBJ1-2; v_call: TRBV5-4; cdr3_nt: TGTGCCAGCAGCTTGGGGTGGGACCTGAGCTATGGCTACACCTTC; cdr3_aa: CASSLGWDLSYGYTF
d_call: TRBD2; clone_size: .; j_call: TRBJ2-3; v_call: TRBV19; cdr3_nt: TGTGCCAGTAGTACAAGCGGGAGTTTTCCCTATACGCAGTATTTT; cdr3_aa: CASSTSGSFPYTQYF